This T cell receptor beta chain was sequenced for a study of T-cell reconstitution after alpha-beta-depleted transplantation in children. Points from the study as a whole: Recipient T cells and thymic progenitors that survived gave rise to the high TCRbeta diversity observed at day 60 in some patients. Alpha-beta T cells present about two months after transplant were reported to originate from several hundred expanded graft clones. Most T-cell counts and diversity one year after the transplant came from T cells that were newly produced.

This clonotype was counted only a few times. Its antigen is as yet unknown. CDR1 KGHSH and CDR2 LQKENI come from the germline V gene. The CDR3 runs 14 residues. V dropped 2 bases and J dropped 6; count of bases not matched to a gene: 4. Preparing the TCRbeta library involved the use of unique molecular identifiers. TCRdb re-called the PCR reads with MiXCR, one entry per CDR3 protein. The sample has about 210,000 distinct CDR3 sequences, about a sixth seen once. The source was PBMCs, mostly from graft donor cells, collected 360 days after TCRalphabeta/CD19-depleted stem cell transplant. The rearrangement uses TRBV18 and TRBJ2-7; the match to TRBD1 covers 10 bases. This TCR came from a male patient between 2 and 15 years old who had a stem cell transplant for acute lymphoblastic leukemia, so the T cells may come from the graft donor. CDR3 DNA: TGTGCCAGCTCACCAGGACAGGGGGGTAGCGAGCAGTACTTC. Translation gives CASSPGQGGSEQYF.